This T cell receptor (beta chain) derives from a study of blood T cell repertoires in COVID-19. The CDR3 sequence is 15 residues long. V lost 8 bases to trimming and J lost 12 bases, with 23 bases between them. Germline V gene lookup returns CDR1 KGHSH and CDR2 LQKENI. The cohort comprised adults aged 18 to 89 years residing in about two dozen US areas. Authors' processing steps: Nucleated cell number was recorded as an estimate derived from reference gene primer amplification. Sequenced by immunoSEQ multiplex PCR; TCRdb stores in-frame clones only, minus some. V, J and clone size are those of that table, while D and trimming were read from the DNA. There are more than 200,000 clones in the sample; about 88% occur only once, and about 1.6% lies in the top ten.

Sequencing was performed on PBMCs or T cells enriched from blood (not recorded which). The source is a woman aged 45-59 years who had recovered from COVID-19. This rearrangement joins TRBV18 to TRBJ1-6; D may be TRBD1 (6 bases). Here the CDR3 DNA reads TGTGCCAGCAAAACCGGGACATGGCCCCCGGGACCCCTCCACTTT. This translates into CASKTGTWPPGPLHF.